The present entry profiles one TCR beta chain with its context. Its antigen is unidentified. This entry is derived from a study of T cell responses to AZD1222 COVID-19 vaccine. Findings of the study overall: Compared with day 0, the breadth and depth of the Spike-specific TCR repertoire rose significantly after two doses of AZD1222.

Only in-frame clones appear in the TCRdb table, and some are missing; sequencing was by immunoSEQ multiplex PCR. Here the sample spans about 100,000 clones, roughly 91% being singletons. This clonotype was obtained from an adult in good health. This sample comprised peripheral blood, obtained on day 0 of AZD1222 vaccination.

This CDR3 is CASSPTLPGLAGSYEQYF. CDR3 DNA: TGTGCCAGCTCACCAACATTACCGGGACTAGCGGGTTCCTACGAGCAGTACTTC. The chain couples TRBV18 to TRBJ2-7; 12 nucleotides agree with TRBD2. The CDR3 has 18 residues. With 2 bases clipped from V and 1 base from J, the junction kept 9 bases outside the gene matches. CDR1 is KGHSH, CDR2 LQKENI, per germline.